The clone carrying this TCR beta chain was detected many times. This sample was included in a study of blood T cell repertoires in COVID-19. Across the study: The analysed material was cDNA or gDNA that came from T cells, B-cell-depleted T cells, or PBMCs.

Methods used by the authors: Amplifying reference gene primers gave estimates of nucleated cell counts. Only in-frame clones appear in the TCRdb table, and some are missing; sequencing was by immunoSEQ multiplex PCR. V and J calls and clone size are as listed in that table; D and trimming were resolved from the DNA. This sample yields 150,000 to 200,000 clones, of which about 90% are seen a single time; approximately 9.4% belongs to the top ten. The V end was cut by 2 bases, the J end by 8 bases, with 18 bases between. This CDR3 is built from 15 residues. In germline, CDR1 is MGHRA, CDR2 YSYEKL. Enrolled through a virtual design, the participants were between roughly 18 and 95 years of age and came from about two dozen US areas. Allocation to cohorts depended on clinical history reported by the participants.

The material sequenced was PBMCs or T cells enriched from blood (not recorded which). The receptor was derived from a young woman who had recovered from COVID-19. The rearrangement links TRBV4-1 to TRBJ1-2; tentatively, D is TRBD1 (5 bases). The CDR3 spells CASSQHSGEVWGYTF. The CDR3 coding sequence is TGCGCCAGCAGCCAACACTCGGGGGAAGTGTGGGGCTACACCTTC.